This T cell receptor (beta chain) was observed in a study of T cell responses to AZD1222 COVID-19 vaccine. General study findings and limits: The number of AZD1222 recipients seropositive at baseline was only five to seven.

As for this clone: The antigen is not known.

The V gene lost 6 bases and the J gene lost 0 bases, with 11 bases spanning the gap. Germline V gives CDR1 MNHEY, CDR2 SMNVEV (reference sequence). The CDR3 is made up of 14 amino acids. The repertoire was sequenced with immunoSEQ multiplex PCR; TCRdb's copy has only in-frame clones and lacks some. The top ten hold approximately 5.2% of the sample, which has 88,000 or so clones, roughly nine tenths seen once. Here the sequenced sample was peripheral blood, taken 28 days after the second AZD1222 dose. The chain joins TRBV27 to TRBJ1-1; D perhaps matches TRBD1 (5 bases). The clonotype originates from an adult who received the AZD1222 COVID-19 vaccine. CDR3 protein: CASRPGRMNTEAFF. CDR3 nucleotides: TGTGCCAGCAGACCGGGACGTATGAACACTGAAGCTTTCTTT.